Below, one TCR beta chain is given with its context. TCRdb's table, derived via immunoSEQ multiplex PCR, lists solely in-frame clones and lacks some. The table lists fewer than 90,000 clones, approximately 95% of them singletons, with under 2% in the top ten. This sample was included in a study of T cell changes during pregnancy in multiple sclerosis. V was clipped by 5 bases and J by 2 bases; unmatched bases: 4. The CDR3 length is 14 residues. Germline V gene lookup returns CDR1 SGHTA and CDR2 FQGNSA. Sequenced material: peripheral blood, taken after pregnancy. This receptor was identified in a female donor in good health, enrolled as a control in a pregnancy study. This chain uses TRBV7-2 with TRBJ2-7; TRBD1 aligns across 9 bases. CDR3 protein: CASSADRGPYEQYF. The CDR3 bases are TGTGCCAGCAGCGCGGACAGGGGCCCCTACGAGCAGTACTTC.